These 30 T cell receptor beta chains were sequenced from one sample in a study of cytomegalovirus exposure and HLA in healthy donors (dated by TCRdb to the late 2010s). Library construction relied on the immunoSEQ multiplex PCR assay. The multiplex PCR relied on a mix of 60 forward primers for TCR Vbeta segments and 13 reverse primers for TCR Jbeta segments. In TCRdb, the immuneACCESS table is reduced to in-frame sequences with V and J assigned. These tables do not hold every clone; where another copy was compared, an unresolved V gene accounts for under half, and the others remain unexplained. The sample includes roughly 100,000 clones, with approximately 12% observed a single time. The ten largest clonotypes hold roughly a sixth of the sample. The sequenced material came from PBMCs. The origin of the receptors is a man between 35 and 55 years old in good health and CMV-seropositive.

The chain carries TRBV6-6 and TRBJ2-7; 7 bases line up with TRBD1. Germline loops: CDR1 MNHNY, CDR2 SVGAGI (reference sequence). V shed 6 bases, J shed 6 bases, and the junction held 11 bases outside the gene matches. The CDR3 contains 14 residues. This CDR3 is CASRTTGILLEQYF. DNA of the CDR3: TGTGCCAGCAGGACGACAGGGATACTCCTCGAGCAGTACTTC.

This clone has only a few counts. The rearrangement joins TRBV18 to TRBJ2-3; perhaps TRBD2 as D (6 bases). Germline-derived CDR1 and CDR2 are KGHSH and LQKENI. V gave up 6 bases and J gave up 1 base, with 14 bases separating them. CDR3 length: 15 amino acids. The CDR3 loop is CASSPSASGTDTQYF. DNA for the CDR3: TGTGCCAGCTCTCCGTCGGCTAGCGGCACAGATACGCAGTATTTT.

This clone was recorded once. The J gene is TRBJ2-1, the V gene TRBV9; TRBD2 aligns across 10 bases. Losses at the gene ends were 3 bases for V and 7 bases for J; bases not matched to a gene: 16. CDR1 is SGDLS and CDR2 is YYNGEE in the germline V gene. This CDR3 is built from 18 residues. CDR3 nucleotides: TGTGCCAGCAGCGATCCTCGCTCTAGCGGGAGTCTAGTGAATGAGCAGTTCTTC. Amino acids: CASSDPRSSGSLVNEQFF.

CDR3 nucleotides: TGTGCCGCTCACAGGGGTTTTCTCTATGGCTACACCTTC. Translated, it gives CAAHRGFLYGYTF. The V gene is TRBV28, the J gene TRBJ1-2; 7 nucleotides match TRBD1. CDR1 and CDR2 (germline): MDHEN, SYDVKM. The V and J ends lost 11 bases and 4 bases, in that order; junction bases with no gene match: 10. CDR3 length: 13 amino acids.

This clone was counted only a few times. The chain uses TRBV27 and TRBJ1-5, with D perhaps matching TRBD1 (5 bases). V was trimmed by 5 bases and J by 3 bases, leaving 11 bases between them. Germline-derived CDR1 and CDR2 are MNHEY and SMNVEV (reference sequence). The CDR3 runs to 14 residues. CDR3 amino acids: CASSGDRLNQPQHF. The CDR3 DNA sequence: TGTGCCAGCAGTGGTGACAGACTCAATCAGCCCCAGCATTTT.

This clone was picked up a small number of times. One junction end does not reproduce the germline sequence, and a read error may be involved. V usage is TRBV6-1 and J usage is TRBJ2-3, with 7 bases that match TRBD1. Germline CDR1 is MNHNS and CDR2 is SASEGT. CDR3 size: 15 residues. CDR3 residues: CAISEWGQHTDTQYF. The CDR3 DNA follows: TGTGCCATCAGTGAATGGGGACAGCACACAGATACGCAGTATTTT.

This clone was observed a few times. V usage is TRBV19 and J usage is TRBJ1-4; TRBD1 aligns across 8 bases. The CDR3 extends over 14 amino acids. Germline CDR1 and CDR2: LNHDA and SQIVND (reference sequence). V lost 3 bases and J lost 7; bases outside the gene matches: 4. The CDR3 coding sequence is TGTGCCAGTAGTATTCAGGGGGCTGGTGAAAAACTGTTTTTT. As protein: CASSIQGAGEKLFF.

This clone was picked up a small number of times. The rearrangement links TRBV10-3 to TRBJ1-4, with 9 bases that match TRBD1. Germline CDR1 ENHRY, CDR2 SYGVKD. Trimming took 10 bases from V and 4 from J; bases not matched to a gene: 13. The CDR3 has 16 residues. CDR3 in DNA: TGTGCCACCGAGCCGGGACAGGGACCCCTTAATGAAAAACTGTTTTTT. Protein product: CATEPGQGPLNEKLFF.

This clone was detected only a few times. V and J are TRBV6-1 and TRBJ1-3, with 8 bases identical to TRBD1. The CDR3 is made up of 15 amino acids. J lost 6 bases, V lost 4 bases, and 8 bases had no gene match. CDR1 is MNHNS and CDR2 is SASEGT in the germline V gene. In DNA, the CDR3 is TGTGCCAGCAGTGTAAGGACAGGGAGGGAAAACACCATATATTTT. Protein product: CASSVRTGRENTIYF.

J is TRBJ2-7 and V is TRBV2, with a possible D match to TRBD2 (6 bases). The V gene lost 5 bases and the J gene lost 6 bases, with 17 bases spanning the gap. CDR3 length: 14 residues. Germline V gene sequence: CDR1 SNHLY, CDR2 FYNNEI. CDR3 nucleotides: TGTGCCAGCAGTCCTCTAAAGGGACTGGGCGAGCAGTACTTC. Amino acids: CASSPLKGLGEQYF.

The J gene is TRBJ2-3, the V gene TRBV19; TRBD1 aligns across 10 bases. CDR3 length: 15 residues. The germline CDR1 and CDR2 sequences are LNHDA and SQIVND (reference sequence). Germline trimming cut 8 bases from V and 4 bases from J; bases unmatched to any gene: 9. The CDR3 region is CASGPPGQGSDTQYF. The CDR3 DNA follows: TGTGCCAGTGGCCCACCGGGACAGGGGTCAGATACGCAGTATTTT.

This clone was seen more than once but under ten times. The chain uses TRBV7-9 and TRBJ2-2; D is perhaps TRBD1 (5 bases). The length of the CDR3 is 16 residues. Germline CDR1 SEHNR, CDR2 FQNEAQ (reference sequence). Between the trimmed V and J ends, which lost 3 bases and 0 bases, there was a span of 11 bases. This CDR3 reads CASSFTAGSNTGELFF. CDR3 DNA sequence: TGTGCCAGCAGCTTCACCGCAGGGTCGAACACCGGGGAGCTGTTTTTT. Looking up the rest from reference TRBV7-9 and TRBJ2-2 gives the full variable domain: DTGVSQNPRHKITKRGQNVTFRCDPISEHNRLYWYRQTLGQGPEFLTYFQNEAQLEKSRLLSDRFSAERPKGSFSTLEIQRTEQGDSAMYLCASSFTAGSNTGELFFGEGSRLTVL.

The rearrangement links TRBV7-9 to TRBJ2-3; 9 bases map to TRBD2. The CDR3 runs to 15 residues. Looked up from germline, CDR1 is SEHNR and CDR2 is FQNEAQ (reference sequence). Losses at the gene ends were 7 bases for V and 6 bases for J; bases not matched to a gene: 11. CDR3 protein: CASTFFLAGSDTQYF. The CDR3 nucleotides are TGTGCCAGCACCTTCTTCCTAGCGGGGTCGGATACGCAGTATTTT.

This clone was recorded a few times. The chain recombines TRBV19 with TRBJ2-7; a possible D gene is TRBD1 (5 bases). This CDR3 has 15 amino acids. CDR1 and CDR2 from the germline V gene are LNHDA and SQIVND (reference sequence). V was cut by 6 bases and J by 4 bases, with 19 bases left in between. The CDR3 region is CASSPQESRWYEQYF. The DNA of the CDR3 is TGTGCCAGTAGCCCACAGGAGTCTCGGTGGTACGAGCAGTACTTC. The whole variable domain, filled in from reference TRBV19 and TRBJ2-7, reads DGGITQSPKYLFRKEGQNVTLSCEQNLNHDAMYWYRQDPGQGLRLIYYSQIVNDFQKGDIAEGYSVSREKKESFPLTVTSAQKNPTAFYLCASSPQESRWYEQYFGPGTRLTVT.

This rearrangement joins TRBV11-3 to TRBJ2-1; 13 nucleotides line up with TRBD2. Germline V gene data show CDR1 as SGHNT and CDR2 as YENEEA. CDR3 length: 15 amino acids. After removal of 5 bases from V and 5 bases from J, the junction contained 3 bases not matched to a gene. The CDR3 DNA is TGTGCCAGCAGCCCCGGGACTAGCGGGGACAATGAGCAGTTCTTC. It translates to CASSPGTSGDNEQFF.

This chain connects TRBV6-1 to TRBJ2-7; TRBD1 is a possible D gene (6 bases). The V and J ends lost 7 bases and 6 bases respectively, with 10 bases between them. CDR3 length: 11 residues. Per the germline V gene, CDR1 is MNHNS and CDR2 is SASEGT. The CDR3 DNA sequence: TGTGCCAGCACCCTGACAGGCGAGCAGTACTTC. It translates to CASTLTGEQYF.

V is TRBV4-2 and J is TRBJ2-1, with 15 bases that match TRBD2. The CDR3 is 18 residues long. CDR1 LGHNA and CDR2 YNFKEQ come from the germline V gene. V was clipped by 1 base and J by 7 bases; unmatched bases: 8. Here the CDR3 DNA reads TGTGCCAGCAGCCAAGTATGGAGGACTAGCGGGAGGGGAAATGAGCAGTTCTTC. Protein product: CASSQVWRTSGRGNEQFF.

This sequence joins TRBV6-5 and TRBJ2-5, with D uncertain. Trimming shortened V by 4 bases and J by 4 bases, and 4 bases separated the two germline ends. The CDR3 totals 11 residues. The V gene's germline CDR1 is MNHEY and CDR2 SVGAGI. CDR3 in amino acids: CASSFGETQYF. CDR3 coding DNA: TGTGCCAGCAGTTTCGGAGAGACCCAGTACTTC.

This clone has only a few counts. This sequence joins TRBV9 and TRBJ2-1, with D possibly being TRBD2 (6 bases). CDR1 is SGDLS and CDR2 is YYNGEE in the germline V gene. This CDR3 has 14 residues. V lost 4 bases and J 7 bases, leaving 15 bases between the germline ends. CDR3 region: CASSPQTSPNEQFF. The CDR3 nucleotides are TGTGCCAGCAGCCCCCAGACTAGTCCGAATGAGCAGTTCTTC.

This clone was seen more than once but under ten times. The chain combines TRBV5-1 with TRBJ2-3, with 14 positions matching TRBD2. This CDR3 has 16 amino acids. Trimming at V came to 5 bases and at J to 3 bases, leaving 5 bases not matched to a gene. Germline V gene data show CDR1 as SGHRS and CDR2 as YFSETQ. The CDR3 is CASRFGTSGSTDTQYF. The CDR3 DNA follows: TGCGCCAGCAGATTCGGGACTAGCGGGAGTACAGATACGCAGTATTTT.

The V and J genes are TRBV9 and TRBJ2-7; TRBD2 aligns across 9 bases. The trim removed 0 bases at V and 7 bases at J, leaving 5 bases unmatched. The length of the CDR3 is 14 residues. Germline loops: CDR1 SGDLS, CDR2 YYNGEE. Here the CDR3 DNA reads TGTGCCAGCAGCGTAGAAGCGGGAGGCAATGAGCAGTACTTC. The encoded protein is CASSVEAGGNEQYF.

This chain connects TRBV7-9 to TRBJ1-2, with D uncertain. This CDR3 is built from 12 residues. V was cut by 7 bases and J by 3 bases, with 9 bases left in between. Germline V gene data show CDR1 as SEHNR and CDR2 as FQNEAQ (reference sequence). The CDR3 region has the DNA TGTGCCAGCACCTCGAGAGACTATGGCTACACCTTC. This sequence encodes CASTSRDYGYTF.

This rearrangement joins TRBV5-8 to TRBJ2-5; D remains ambiguous. V was clipped by 3 bases and J by 5 bases, with 14 bases between them. Germline-derived CDR1 and CDR2 are SGHTS and YDEGEE. This CDR3 has 14 amino acids. The CDR3 coding sequence is TGTGCCAGCAGCTCTATTGCCACGTTGGAGACCCAGTACTTC. The encoded protein is CASSSIATLETQYF.

With respect to this clone: One end of the junction is discordant with germline, which a read error may explain. The CDR3 DNA sequence: TGTGCTAGCAGCTTAGATTCCCCCGGGACAGGTAGCGAGCAGTACTTC. This translates into CASSLDSPGTGSEQYF. The V and J genes are TRBV7-7 and TRBJ2-7; 8 bases fit TRBD1. The germline CDR1 and CDR2 sequences are SSHAT and FNYEAQ (reference sequence). This CDR3 spans 16 amino acids. Complete variable domain (other parts from reference TRBV7-7 and TRBJ2-7): GAGVSQSPRYKVTKRGQDVTLRCDPISSHATLYWYQQALGQGPEFLTYFNYEAQPDKSGLPSDRFSAERPEGSISTLTIQRTEQRDSAMYRCASSLDSPGTGSEQYFGPGTRLTVT.

This clone was seen a handful of times. The rearrangement links TRBV29-1 to TRBJ2-2; 8 bases fit TRBD1. The CDR3 length is 14 residues. With V trimmed by 7 bases and J by 2 bases, 6 bases remained unmatched. The germline V gene has CDR1 SQVTM and CDR2 ANQGSEA. CDR3 protein: CSARDRPNTGELFF. CDR3 coding DNA: TGCAGCGCTAGGGACAGGCCAAACACCGGGGAGCTGTTTTTT.

The CDR3 loop is CASLWNSGTYEQYF. In DNA form, the CDR3 reads TGTGCCAGCCTGTGGAATAGCGGCACCTACGAGCAGTACTTC. This sequence joins TRBV2 and TRBJ2-7; TRBD2 might be the D (6 bases). V was pared by 8 bases and J by 2 bases, with 16 bases between. Per germline, CDR1 SNHLY and CDR2 FYNNEI. This CDR3 spans 14 amino acids.

This clone was counted a few times. The V gene is TRBV5-6, the J gene TRBJ2-7; no firm D call. The CDR3 runs 15 residues. The germline V gene encodes CDR1 SGHDT and CDR2 YYEEEE. Trimming removed 1 base at V and 0 bases at J, with 11 bases between. CDR3 coding DNA: TGTGCCAGCAGCTTGTTGAGTCCTCCCTCCTACGAGCAGTACTTC. Protein product: CASSLLSPPSYEQYF.

Only a few counts were recorded for this clone. The rearrangement joins TRBV10-2 to TRBJ2-3; 9 bases align to TRBD1. V was clipped by 8 bases and J by 5 bases; unmatched bases: 8. Per the germline V gene, CDR1 is WSHSY and CDR2 is SAAADI. The CDR3 extends over 14 amino acids. CDR3: CASAPTGGRDTQYF. The DNA for the CDR3 is TGCGCCAGCGCCCCCACAGGGGGCCGAGATACGCAGTATTTT.

The table lists this clone with a few counts. The V call is TRBV7-2, the J call TRBJ2-3; 9 bases agree with TRBD2. CDR1 and CDR2 from the germline V gene are SGHTA and FQGNSA. This CDR3 is 16 amino acids long. The V and J ends lost 1 base and 1 base, in that order; junction bases with no gene match: 3. DNA for the CDR3: TGTGCCAGCAGCTTAGGCGCGGGAGGGGGCACAGATACGCAGTATTTT. Protein product: CASSLGAGGGTDTQYF.

Only a few counts were recorded for this clone. Other DNA sequences in this sample translate to the same CDR3. The genes are TRBV4-1 and TRBJ2-5, with D possibly matching TRBD2 (6 bases). CDR1 and CDR2 (germline): MGHRA, YSYEKL. This CDR3 has 13 amino acids. V was pared by 1 base and J by 4 bases, with 7 bases between. Written as DNA, the CDR3 is TGCGCCAGCAGCCAAGTCGGGGGAGAGACCCAGTACTTC. As protein: CASSQVGGETQYF.